These 23 T cell receptor beta chains were sequenced from one sample in a study. TCRdb keeps only in-frame clones here, not all; method: immunoSEQ multiplex PCR. The table shows around 50,000 clones, with just over 90% occurring only once. The specimen was PBMCs. The receptor source for this set is a man aged 40-50 years with rheumatoid arthritis.

The chain uses TRBV7-9 and TRBJ1-1; D call uncertain. Germline CDR1 is SEHNR and CDR2 is FQNEAQ (reference sequence). V dropped 5 bases and J dropped 7 bases, with 11 bases sitting between them. CDR3 length: 12 amino acids. Written as DNA, the CDR3 is TGTGCCAGCAGCCAAGGGCAGCTTGAAGCTTTCTTT. Protein product: CASSQGQLEAFF.

The CDR3 is CASSYSAGWHEKLFF. For the CDR3, the DNA is TGTGCCAGCAGTTACTCGGCAGGGTGGCATGAAAAACTGTTTTTT. The gene calls are TRBV6-5 and TRBJ1-4; tentatively, D is TRBD1 (5 bases). There are 15 residues in the CDR3. V was cut by 0 bases and J by 6 bases, with 11 bases left in between. Germline assignment: CDR1 MNHEY and CDR2 SVGAGI.

The chain has TRBV12-3 or TRBV12-4 and TRBJ2-1; unclear D gene. V was shortened by 3 bases and J by 12 bases, with 12 bases between the two germline ends. CDR3 size: 12 residues. The CDR3 region has the DNA TGTGCCAGCAGTTTGCCTGCCCTTCGGCAGTTCTTC. This gives the protein CASSLPALRQFF.

This chain joins TRBV28 and TRBJ1-6, with unresolved D. The CDR3 is made up of 14 amino acids. With 6 bases removed from V and 5 bases from J, the gap between germline ends came to 11 bases. Germline V CDR1 and CDR2: MDHEN, SYDVKM. CDR3 sequence reads: CASSRDTNNSPLHF. In nucleotides, the CDR3 is TGTGCCAGCAGCCGTGACACGAATAATTCACCCCTCCACTTT.

The chain has TRBV12-3 or TRBV12-4 and TRBJ1-2, with D maybe TRBD1 (5 bases). CDR3 size: 13 residues. Trimming pared 6 bases from V and 5 bases from J, leaving 13 bases between. CDR3: CASSHGTPYGYTF. CDR3 DNA: TGTGCCAGCAGCCACGGGACTCCTTATGGCTACACCTTC.

The sample holds one count of this clone. The chain uses TRBV11-2 and TRBJ1-1, with D unclear. Trimming removed 6 bases from V and 4 bases from J, with 12 bases in between. This CDR3 contains 13 residues. Germline assignment: CDR1 SGHAT and CDR2 FQNNGV. The CDR3 spells CASRLNPGTEAFF. CDR3 in DNA: TGTGCCAGCAGACTGAACCCCGGCACTGAAGCTTTCTTT. Using reference TRBV11-2 and TRBJ1-1 for the parts outside the CDR3, the full variable domain is EAGVAQSPRYKIIEKRQSVAFWCNPISGHATLYWYQQILGQGPKLLIQFQNNGVVDDSQLPKDRFSAERLKGVDSTLKIQPAKLEDSAVYLCASRLNPGTEAFFGQGTRLTVV.

V is TRBV11-3 and J is TRBJ1-4, with TRBD1 as a possible D gene (6 bases). V lost 2 bases to trimming and J lost 7 bases, with 17 bases between them. This CDR3 spans 16 amino acids. Germline V gene data show CDR1 as SGHNT and CDR2 as YENEEA. The CDR3 DNA follows: TGTGCCAGCAGCTTACACCGGGACACAGGGAGTGAAAAACTGTTTTTT. Translating gives CASSLHRDTGSEKLFF.

The chain employs TRBV2 and TRBJ2-1, with 9 bases fitting TRBD2. Trimming at V came to 8 bases and at J to 7 bases, leaving 6 bases not matched to a gene. CDR1 and CDR2 from the germline V gene are SNHLY and FYNNEI. This CDR3 has 13 amino acids. DNA of the CDR3: TGTGCCAGCGGGCGGGAGGGCAGAAATGAGCAGTTCTTC. This gives the protein CASGREGRNEQFF.

The chain uses TRBV14 and TRBJ2-5; no clear D. Per the germline V gene, CDR1 is SGHDN and CDR2 is FVKESK. Trimming took off 0 bases at V and 2 bases at J, with 7 bases between the two ends. The CDR3 is made up of 14 amino acids. The CDR3 DNA sequence: TGTGCCAGCAGCCAAGACCTCAGGCAAGAGACCCAGTACTTC. Protein sequence: CASSQDLRQETQYF. Together with reference TRBV14 and TRBJ2-5, the CDR3 gives the full variable domain: EAGVTQFPSHSVIEKGQTVTLRCDPISGHDNLYWYRRVMGKEIKFLLHFVKESKQDESGMPNNRFLAERTGGTYSTLKVQPAELEDSGVYFCASSQDLRQETQYFGPGTRLLVL.

The chain employs TRBV7-3 and TRBJ1-6; 7 positions agree with TRBD1. The CDR3 runs to 18 residues. Germline CDR1 and CDR2: SGHTA and FQGTGA. The trim removed 0 bases at V and 2 bases at J, leaving 7 bases unmatched. CDR3 sequence (DNA): TGTGCCAGCAGCTTAACGTCGGCAGGGGGAACCTATAATTCACCCCTCCACTTT. This gives the protein CASSLTSAGGTYNSPLHF.

The CDR3 is CASSERATFQETQYF. In DNA, the CDR3 is TGTGCCAGCAGTGAAAGGGCAACATTCCAAGAGACCCAGTACTTC. The chain has TRBV25-1 and TRBJ2-5; D not certain. Germline values: CDR1 MGHDK, CDR2 SYGVNS. V was clipped by 2 bases and J by 1 base, with 11 bases between them. The CDR3 contains 15 residues.

The chain combines TRBV19 with TRBJ2-7; D perhaps matches TRBD1 (5 bases). The germline CDR1 and CDR2 sequences are LNHDA and SQIVND (reference sequence). V dropped 1 base and J dropped 7 bases, with 11 bases sitting between them. CDR3 length equals 13 residues. CDR3 DNA sequence: TGTGCCAGTAGTATAGGACAGCCTGGGGAGCAGTACTTC. Translating it yields CASSIGQPGEQYF. Full variable domain (missing parts from reference TRBV19 and TRBJ2-7): DGGITQSPKYLFRKEGQNVTLSCEQNLNHDAMYWYRQDPGQGLRLIYYSQIVNDFQKGDIAEGYSVSREKKESFPLTVTSAQKNPTAFYLCASSIGQPGEQYFGPGTRLTVT.

This sequence joins TRBV3-1 (or the pseudogene TRBV3-2) and TRBJ1-1, with unresolved D. Trimming removed 4 bases from V and 4 bases from J, with 13 bases in between. The length of the CDR3 is 14 residues. From germline, CDR1 is LGHDT and CDR2 YNNKEL (reference sequence). In DNA, the CDR3 is TGTGCCAGCAGCCTCGGGGTCCTCGTCACTGAAGCTTTCTTT. The encoded protein is CASSLGVLVTEAFF.

J is TRBJ1-2 and V is TRBV4-1, with 7 bases matching TRBD1. CDR3 length: 15 amino acids. Trimming at V came to 0 bases and at J to 7 bases, leaving 8 bases not matched to a gene. Germline assignment: CDR1 MGHRA and CDR2 YSYEKL. CDR3 loop: CASSQEATGRLGYTF. DNA of the CDR3: TGCGCCAGCAGCCAAGAGGCGACAGGGCGGCTTGGCTACACCTTC.

The chain carries TRBV6-6 and TRBJ2-1; TRBD2 matches 8 bases. Germline V CDR1 and CDR2: MNHNY, SVGAGI (reference sequence). The ends lost 5 bases at V and 4 bases at J; junction bases unmatched: 13. The CDR3 spans 17 residues. The CDR3 is CASSGSGTRGRYNEQFF. CDR3 DNA: TGTGCCAGCAGTGGATCCGGGACTAGGGGGAGGTACAATGAGCAGTTCTTC.

CDR3 loop: CAISERLGSYNSPLHF. The DNA for the CDR3 is TGTGCCATCAGTGAGCGCTTAGGGTCCTATAATTCACCCCTCCACTTT. The chain links TRBV10-3 to TRBJ1-6; D not resolved. Germline values: CDR1 ENHRY, CDR2 SYGVKD. V lost 2 bases to trimming and J lost 1 base, with 9 bases between them. The CDR3 sequence is 16 residues long.

The gene calls are TRBV28 and TRBJ1-4; possibly TRBD1 for D (5 bases). CDR3 length: 18 amino acids. Germline CDR1 and CDR2: MDHEN and SYDVKM. V was pared by 3 bases and J by 0 bases, with 17 bases between. As DNA, the CDR3 is TGTGCCAGCAGTTTCTGGCCGACAGACAGTGCAACTAATGAAAAACTGTTTTTT. Protein: CASSFWPTDSATNEKLFF. The full variable domain, rest sourced from reference TRBV28 and TRBJ1-4, is DVKVTQSSRYLVKRTGEKVFLECVQDMDHENMFWYRQDPGLGLRLIYFSYDVKMKEKGDIPEGYSVSREKKERFSLILESASTNQTSMYLCASSFWPTDSATNEKLFFGSGTQLSVL.

The rearrangement joins TRBV2 to TRBJ2-7; 7 nucleotides match TRBD1. V shed 4 bases and J 5 bases; nucleotides not matched to a gene: 14. This CDR3 is built from 16 residues. The germline V gene has CDR1 SNHLY and CDR2 FYNNEI. The CDR3 sequence: CASSGGDRVVRNEQYF. The CDR3 coding sequence is TGTGCCAGCAGTGGGGGCGACAGGGTAGTAAGGAACGAGCAGTACTTC.

J is TRBJ2-7 and V is TRBV18, with 10 bases identical to TRBD2. The CDR3 totals 18 residues. In germline, CDR1 is KGHSH, CDR2 LQKENI. V was clipped by 5 bases and J by 1 base; unmatched bases: 14. The CDR3 loop reads CASSILLPSGRISYEQYF. CDR3 sequence (DNA): TGTGCCAGCTCAATTCTTCTCCCTAGCGGGAGAATTTCCTACGAGCAGTACTTC.

The rearrangement uses TRBV5-5 and TRBJ2-1; tentatively, D is TRBD1 or TRBD2 (6 bases each). The V gene's germline CDR1 is SGHKS and CDR2 YYEKEE (reference sequence). This CDR3 has 14 amino acids. V lost 2 bases, J lost 5 bases, and 11 bases lay in between. CDR3 DNA: TGTGCCAGCAGCTTCGGGGGCCTGAACAATGAGCAGTTCTTC. Its protein is CASSFGGLNNEQFF.

In this sample, this clone turned up a few times. The CDR3 is CASSLDRDGGYTF. CDR3 sequence (DNA): TGTGCCAGCAGCTTAGATCGGGACGGTGGCTACACCTTC. This chain uses TRBV11-2 with TRBJ1-2, with a weak D call TRBD1 (5 bases). V shed 0 bases and J shed 7 bases, with 9 bases lying between them. In germline, CDR1 is SGHAT, CDR2 FQNNGV. The CDR3 extends over 13 amino acids.

The chain carries TRBV4-3 and TRBJ2-1; 8 nucleotides line up with TRBD2. CDR1 and CDR2 (germline): LGHNA, YSLEER. V dropped 4 bases and J dropped 3; count of bases not matched to a gene: 8. This CDR3 has 16 residues. The CDR3 sequence: CASSPPESGSYNEQFF. The CDR3 DNA sequence: TGCGCCAGCAGCCCCCCGGAGAGCGGGAGCTACAATGAGCAGTTCTTC.

This sequence joins TRBV29-1 and TRBJ2-7; TRBD2 is a possible D gene (5 bases). There are 11 residues in the CDR3. V lost 4 bases to trimming and J lost 6 bases, with 10 bases between them. Looked up from germline, CDR1 is SQVTM and CDR2 is ANQGSEA. CDR3: CSVGGLGEQYF. As DNA, the CDR3 is TGCAGCGTTGGCGGACTGGGCGAGCAGTACTTC.